This T cell receptor (beta chain) was sequenced for a study of shared clonotypes between healthy human individuals. Study as a whole: Used for every donor were three CD4 naive, three CD4 memory, two CD8 naive and one CD8 memory plate.

As concerns this clone: Its target is unknown.

Assay used: immunoSEQ multiplex PCR; TCRdb lists only in-frame clones, some missing. The sample records 2 million to 2.5 million clones, under 97% being singletons. Study-level results: The naive CD4 repertoires of a handful of donors were compared, and approximately 4.7% of clonotypes were shared. The donor pool, a small one, limited the genetic and exposure-history diversity represented. How much donors shared clonotypes was expected to be affected by sequencing depth.

Germline V gene data show CDR1 as MGHRA and CDR2 as YSYEKL. The CDR3 is 16 residues long. Trimming at V came to 4 bases and at J to 5 bases, leaving 9 bases not matched to a gene. Sequenced sample: naive CD4+ T cells sorted from blood. Subset noted: CD45RA+ positively selected. The rearrangement uses TRBV4-1 and TRBJ2-5; TRBD2 matches at 11 bases. This receptor was obtained from a man aged 18-30 years in good health. CDR3 in DNA: TGCGCCAGCAGCCCCAAAATAGCGGGGGGGCGGGAGACCCAGTACTTC. It specifies CASSPKIAGGRETQYF.